This record looks at one T cell receptor (beta chain) sequence and its context. V was pared by 2 bases and J by 0 bases, with 10 bases between. This CDR3 region has 15 residues. Germline-derived CDR1 and CDR2 are MNHEY and SVGAGI. The sample is drawn from a study of blood T cell repertoires in COVID-19. Study summary: Collection of acute and convalescent COVID-19 samples took place in the United States, Italy and Spain. PBMCs, B-cell-depleted T cells, or T cells provided the cDNA or gDNA that made up the material.

Original processing notes: Amplifying reference gene primers gave estimates of nucleated cell counts. Sequencing was performed with immunoSEQ multiplex PCR; in TCRdb, only in-frame clones are kept and a portion is missing. Clone size and the V and J calls come from that table; the DNA yielded D and trimming. The repertoire holds some 100,000 clones, with about 89% as singletons. Sequenced sample: peripheral blood. The sequence was collected from a man aged 45-65 years with acute or convalescent COVID-19. The chain links TRBV6-5 to TRBJ1-2, with D hard to call. For the CDR3, the DNA is TGTGCCAGCAGTTACCCTTTAGGAGCTAACTATGGCTACACCTTC. Amino acid sequence: CASSYPLGANYGYTF.